The clone carrying this T cell receptor (beta chain) was detected a few times. The data derive from a study of shared clonotypes between healthy human individuals. Study as a whole: The cohort comprised a couple of women and a few men. Their ages spanned 18 to 49 years.

Trimming cost V 1 base and J 2 bases, with 11 bases left between them. There are 15 residues in the CDR3. Germline V gene sequence: CDR1 LGHNA, CDR2 YNFKEQ. Authors' analysis steps: Sequence data from immunoSEQ were junction-only and lacked quality scores; consequently, filtering differed. TCRdb's table, derived via immunoSEQ multiplex PCR, lists solely in-frame clones and lacks some. That table furnishes V, J and clone size, whereas the DNA furnished D and trimming. The sample has about 470,000 clones, more than 75% seen once. The V call is TRBV4-2, the J call TRBJ1-2; TRBD1 might be the D (5 bases). The sample consisted of PBMCs. This clonotype was obtained from a woman in her thirties or forties in good health. Some clones in this sample may be carry-over from other donors' samples. The DNA of the CDR3 is TGTGCCAGCAGCCAAGCCTCTACAGGAAACTATGGCTACACCTTC. Translated, it gives CASSQASTGNYGYTF.